One and the same sample provided the 28 T cell receptor beta chains below, sequenced in a study of T cells after yellow fever vaccination. TCRdb used MiXCR to reprocess the 5' RACE reads, holding one entry per CDR3 protein. Of approximately 340,000 distinct CDR3 sequences in the sample, 8.5% to 9% are singletons; the top ten hold approximately 19%. The sequencing used PBMCs, collected on the day of the first yellow fever vaccination. Source of these receptors: a man younger than 30 who received the YFV17D yellow fever vaccine.

The table lists this clonotype with a few counts. The chain joins TRBV20-1 to TRBJ1-1; D is undetermined. V was pared by 1 base and J by 0 bases, with 6 bases between. Germline V gene sequence: CDR1 DFQATT, CDR2 SNEGSKA (reference sequence). The CDR3 runs 13 residues. CDR3 loop: CSARGGLNTEAFF. CDR3 in DNA: TGCAGTGCTAGAGGGGGATTGAACACTGAAGCTTTCTTT.

This clonotype was recorded a few times. The V call is TRBV4-1, the J call TRBJ1-5; D might be TRBD1 (6 bases). The CDR3 is 16 residues long. V was cut by 1 base and J by 5 bases, with 15 bases left in between. Germline V gene data show CDR1 as MGHRA and CDR2 as YSYEKL. The CDR3 loop is CASSQVQGMSDQPQHF. In DNA form, the CDR3 reads TGCGCCAGCAGCCAAGTTCAGGGGATGTCGGATCAGCCCCAGCATTTT.

This clonotype was picked up many times. The genes are TRBV2 and TRBJ2-7; TRBD2 might be the D (6 bases). CDR1 and CDR2 (germline): SNHLY, FYNNEI. V lost 6 bases and J lost 6, with 15 bases in between. The CDR3 loop spans 13 amino acids. CDR3 DNA sequence: TGTGCCAGCAGGGGAGGACACTCGGGCGAGCAGTACTTC. The encoded protein is CASRGGHSGEQYF.

Here the CDR3 reads CASSLGSGIRSPLHF. The CDR3 DNA reads TGTGCCAGCAGCTTAGGATCAGGGATCCGGTCACCCCTCCACTTT. The chain couples TRBV11-2 to TRBJ1-6; D possibly corresponds to TRBD1 (5 bases). The CDR3 spans 15 residues. V gave up 1 base and J gave up 10 bases, with 14 bases separating them. In germline, CDR1 is SGHAT, CDR2 FQNNGV.

In its sample, this clonotype was seen a few times. This CDR3 is CSASDSFSGNTIYF. The DNA of the CDR3 is TGCAGTGCTAGTGACAGTTTCTCTGGAAACACCATATATTTT. The chain uses TRBV20-1 and TRBJ1-3; the D gene is possibly TRBD1 (5 bases). Trimming shortened V by 3 bases and J by 0 bases, and 9 bases separated the two germline ends. CDR3 length equals 14 residues. Germline values: CDR1 DFQATT, CDR2 SNEGSKA (reference sequence).

This clonotype was detected a few times. The chain has TRBV10-2 and TRBJ2-3; 10 nucleotides line up with TRBD2. This CDR3 has 13 amino acids. CDR1 WSHSY and CDR2 SAAADI come from the germline V gene. V shed 7 bases and J 6 bases; nucleotides not matched to a gene: 4. The CDR3 is CASNLAGGDTQYF. DNA for the CDR3: TGCGCCAGCAACTTAGCGGGGGGCGATACGCAGTATTTT.

The chain carries TRBV5-1 and TRBJ2-1; maybe TRBD1 (6 bases). CDR1 SGHRS and CDR2 YFSETQ come from the germline V gene. This CDR3 has 14 amino acids. The V end lost 4 bases, the J end lost 1 base, and 9 bases lay between the germline ends. This CDR3 reads CASSPGASYNEQFF. The CDR3 nucleotides read TGCGCCAGCAGCCCAGGGGCTTCCTACAATGAGCAGTTCTTC.

The rearrangement uses TRBV7-9 and TRBJ2-3; unclear D gene. From germline, CDR1 is SEHNR and CDR2 FQNEAQ (reference sequence). There are 13 residues in the CDR3. V lost 11 bases, J lost 0 bases, and 12 bases lay in between. CDR3 sequence reads: CAVGLRSTDTQYF. The CDR3 DNA sequence: TGTGCCGTAGGGTTAAGAAGCACAGATACGCAGTATTTT.

The chain has TRBV12-3 or TRBV12-4 and TRBJ2-1; possible D gene TRBD1, 6 bases. The CDR3 consists of 14 residues. V was trimmed by 1 base and J by 8 bases, leaving 12 bases between them. The CDR3 coding sequence is TGTGCCAGCAGTTTAGTTTTACAGGGCGATGAGCAGTTCTTC. Amino acid sequence: CASSLVLQGDEQFF.

This clonotype appeared many times. The chain links TRBV5-1 to TRBJ2-3, with 12 bases aligning to TRBD2. The trim removed 2 bases at V and 6 bases at J, leaving 7 bases unmatched. There are 16 residues in the CDR3. CDR1 is SGHRS and CDR2 is YFSETQ in the germline V gene. The DNA of the CDR3 is TGCGCCAGCAGCTTTGGACTAGCGGGGTCCGGGGATACGCAGTATTTT. It translates to CASSFGLAGSGDTQYF. The full variable domain, completed using reference TRBV5-1 and TRBJ2-3, is KAGVTQTPRYLIKTRGQQVTLSCSPISGHRSVSWYQQTPGQGLQFLFEYFSETQRNKGNFPGRFSGRQFSNSRSEMNVSTLELGDSALYLCASSFGLAGSGDTQYFGPGTRLTVL.

V is TRBV4-2 and J is TRBJ1-1; a possible D gene is TRBD1 (6 bases). The CDR3 is 16 residues long. Germline V gene data show CDR1 as LGHNA and CDR2 as YNFKEQ. Trimming removed 1 base from V and 1 base from J, with 13 bases in between. The CDR3 loop is CASSQALQGSNTEAFF. The CDR3 nucleotides are TGTGCCAGCAGCCAAGCCTTACAGGGATCGAACACTGAAGCTTTCTTT.

Notes on this clonotype: A much larger clone lies one base from this, so it may be a read error. The chain carries TRBV5-1 and TRBJ1-1, with a weak D call TRBD1 (5 bases). Germline assignment: CDR1 SGHRS and CDR2 YFSETQ. This CDR3 is built from 13 residues. CDR3 region: CDSSSGTELEAFF. CDR3 nucleotide sequence: TGCGACAGCAGCTCTGGGACCGAGCTAGAAGCTTTCTTT.

This clonotype has a handful of counts. The J gene is TRBJ1-6, the V gene TRBV5-5; 7 bases agree with TRBD1. J was trimmed by 7 bases and V by 0 bases; bases with no gene match: 7. CDR3 size: 16 residues. CDR1 and CDR2 (germline): SGHKS, YYEKEE (reference sequence). In DNA form, the CDR3 reads TGTGCCAGCAGCTTGGCCGGGGGGGACAGAAATTCACCCCTCCACTTT. This codes for CASSLAGGDRNSPLHF.

This clonotype occurred a few times. The chain has TRBV7-9 and TRBJ2-3; 11 bases match TRBD2. This CDR3 contains 16 residues. The V and J ends lost 3 bases and 6 bases, in that order; junction bases with no gene match: 8. Germline CDR1 and CDR2: SEHNR and FQNEAQ (reference sequence). The CDR3 loop reads CASSFDSGGAADTQYF. The CDR3 DNA sequence: TGTGCCAGCAGCTTTGATAGCGGGGGGGCAGCCGATACGCAGTATTTT.

This clonotype was counted only a few times. This sequence joins TRBV7-2 and TRBJ2-1; 8 positions agree with TRBD1. Germline CDR1 reads SGHTA; CDR2 reads FQGNSA. The CDR3 runs 15 residues. J lost 1 base, V lost 5 bases, and 4 bases had no gene match. CDR3 region: CASSKDRGSYNEQFF. The CDR3 DNA reads as TGTGCCAGCAGCAAAGACAGGGGATCCTACAATGAGCAGTTCTTC.

J is TRBJ2-1 and V is TRBV7-9, with D possibly being TRBD2 (6 bases). The germline V and J ends were trimmed by 10 bases and 3 bases, with 16 bases remaining between them. Per germline, CDR1 SEHNR and CDR2 FQNEAQ (reference sequence). The CDR3 is made up of 14 amino acids. The CDR3 nucleotides read TGTGCCACCCCGACCGGGACTGTCTACAATGAGCAGTTCTTC. Protein: CATPTGTVYNEQFF.

This clonotype has ten or more counts. The rearrangement joins TRBV5-1 to TRBJ2-1; TRBD2 aligns across 12 bases. V shed 3 bases, J shed 2 bases, and the junction held 6 bases outside the gene matches. The CDR3 loop spans 17 amino acids. Germline loops: CDR1 SGHRS, CDR2 YFSETQ. DNA of the CDR3: TGCGCCAGCAGCTCGGCCAGGACTAGCGGGACCTACAATGAGCAGTTCTTC. Protein sequence: CASSSARTSGTYNEQFF.

This clonotype came up a few times. The V call is TRBV7-2, the J call TRBJ1-2; no reliable D call. Germline values: CDR1 SGHTA, CDR2 FQGNSA. Trimming removed 5 bases at V and 2 bases at J, with 9 bases between. This CDR3 has 13 amino acids. CDR3 bases: TGTGCCAGCAGCCAAAGGGTGAACTATGGCTACACCTTC. Translating it yields CASSQRVNYGYTF.

CDR3 amino acids: CASSKAQGNIQYF. Written as DNA, the CDR3 is TGTGCCAGCAGCAAAGCCCAGGGAAACATTCAGTACTTC. This chain connects TRBV12-3 or TRBV12-4 to TRBJ2-4; a weak D match, TRBD1 (5 bases). This CDR3 spans 13 amino acids. V shed 6 bases and J shed 6 bases, with 12 bases lying between them.

A few counts support this clonotype. The chain couples TRBV7-2 to TRBJ2-3; weak D call: TRBD2 (5 bases). From germline, CDR1 is SGHTA and CDR2 FQGNSA. Trimming took off 3 bases at V and 5 bases at J, with 15 bases between the two ends. The CDR3 extends over 15 amino acids. The CDR3 protein is CASSFDYSDVDTQYF. CDR3 coding DNA: TGTGCCAGCAGCTTTGACTACTCCGACGTAGATACGCAGTATTTT.

This rearrangement joins TRBV7-2 to TRBJ1-5; D perhaps matches TRBD1 (5 bases). Trimming took off 5 bases at V and 2 bases at J, with 13 bases between the two ends. The V gene's germline CDR1 is SGHTA and CDR2 FQGNSA. The CDR3 is 15 residues long. The CDR3 loop reads CASSPSRGGNQPQHF. In DNA form, the CDR3 reads TGTGCCAGCAGCCCATCGAGGGGAGGCAATCAGCCCCAGCATTTT.

As to this clonotype: A much more abundant neighbour one base away suggests this may be a read error. The genes are TRBV20-1 and TRBJ1-1; D gene ambiguous. This CDR3 spans 14 amino acids. The germline gives CDR1 DFQATT, CDR2 SNEGSKA (reference sequence). This CDR3 is CSARDEGINTEVFF. CDR3 coding DNA: TGCAGTGCTAGAGATGAGGGAATAAACACTGAAGTTTTCTTT.

In its sample, this clonotype was seen a few times. This rearrangement joins TRBV5-8 to TRBJ1-4, with D hard to call. The CDR3 loop spans 12 amino acids. With 3 bases removed from V and 8 bases from J, the gap between germline ends came to 8 bases. From germline, CDR1 is SGHTS and CDR2 YDEGEE. The DNA for the CDR3 is TGTGCCAGCAGCTACCTTGACGAAAAACTGTTTTTT. Translated, it gives CASSYLDEKLFF.

This clonotype was recorded a few times. V usage is TRBV15 and J usage is TRBJ1-4; 10 nucleotides line up with TRBD1. Looked up from germline, CDR1 is LNHNV and CDR2 is YYDKDF (reference sequence). The V and J ends lost 3 bases and 8 bases, in that order; junction bases with no gene match: 3. The CDR3 has 14 amino acids. In DNA form, the CDR3 reads TGTGCCACCAGCAGGACAGGGGGCCAGGAAAAACTGTTTTTT. Protein product: CATSRTGGQEKLFF.

This clonotype was seen ten or more times. The chain couples TRBV7-2 to TRBJ2-1; weak D call: TRBD2 (6 bases). Germline V gene data show CDR1 as SGHTA and CDR2 as FQGNSA. The CDR3 has 13 amino acids. Deletions cut 3 bases from V and 10 bases from J, with 13 bases between. This CDR3 reads CASSFRRRDEQFF. For the CDR3, the DNA is TGTGCCAGCAGCTTTAGGAGGAGGGACGAGCAGTTCTTC.

This chain joins TRBV28 and TRBJ1-2, with D uncertain. V lost 5 bases, J lost 5 bases, and 12 bases lay in between. The CDR3 length is 13 residues. Germline CDR1 reads MDHEN; CDR2 reads SYDVKM. CDR3 DNA: TGTGCCAGCAGTCCCCTCGAAGGGTATGGCTACACCTTC. It codes for CASSPLEGYGYTF.

This chain uses TRBV7-9 with TRBJ2-5, with 8 bases identical to TRBD2. Trimming removed 3 bases from V and 1 base from J; junction bases left unmatched: 7. Germline V gene data show CDR1 as SEHNR and CDR2 as FQNEAQ (reference sequence). CDR3 length equals 16 residues. The CDR3 loop is CASSFSRSGGQETQYF. The CDR3 DNA sequence: TGTGCCAGCAGCTTCTCCAGGAGCGGGGGCCAAGAGACCCAGTACTTC. The variable domain in full, completed from reference TRBV7-9 and TRBJ2-5, reads DTGVSQNPRHKITKRGQNVTFRCDPISEHNRLYWYRQTLGQGPEFLTYFQNEAQLEKSRLLSDRFSAERPKGSFSTLEIQRTEQGDSAMYLCASSFSRSGGQETQYFGPGTRLLVL.

In its sample, this clonotype was seen a few times. This rearrangement joins TRBV19 to TRBJ2-5; 10 nucleotides agree with TRBD1. This CDR3 contains 15 residues. Trimming removed 5 bases from V and 5 bases from J; junction bases left unmatched: 8. CDR1 LNHDA and CDR2 SQIVND come from the germline V gene (reference sequence). This CDR3 is CASSEPGTGVETQYF. As DNA, the CDR3 is TGTGCCAGTAGTGAACCCGGGACAGGGGTGGAGACCCAGTACTTC.